This T cell receptor (beta chain) originates from a study of cytomegalovirus exposure and HLA in healthy donors (dated by TCRdb to the late 2010s). With regard to the full study: According to an earlier analysis of around 600 of the donors, roughly 180 million T cells yielded 120 million or so unique TCR beta sequences and approximately 300 Gb of sequence data. An early release covering around 630 HLA-typed donors comprised 250 to 350 gigabases of sequencing data and around 86 million unique TCR sequences. The genetic ancestry cluster associated with self-reported Caucasian donors included 80% to 90% of the roughly 360 genotyped donors. The study was designed to test whether signatures of past pathogen exposure could be identified by cataloging public T cell receptors. The study used immunosequencing to profile the T cell repertoires of more than 650 subjects and linked those repertoires to cytomegalovirus serostatus. Along with the roughly 610-subject first cohort, a separate validation cohort of 120 different subjects was used. The study combined high-throughput TCR immunosequencing, statistical association of individual TCRs with disease status, and machine learning to predict cytomegalovirus infection status. To study patterns of TCR occurrence, a later analysis re-analyzed previously published TCR beta repertoires from 666 donors and added high-resolution HLA genotyping. In the later analysis, no new phenotypic data were used to find candidate immune exposures; instead, reliance was placed on TCR beta sequences and their occurrence across donors. An earlier analysis of some 500 of the donors applied high-throughput TCR beta sequencing to assess whether each TCR beta V gene segment acted as functional or pseudogenic. Donor age, sex, ethnicity and CMV serostatus were collected together with the repertoire data. A later genetic analysis took genome-wide SNP genotypes for about 60% of the roughly 670 donors and used that subset as a discovery cohort. All discovery cohort repertoires had been generated using a single sequencing platform. HLA typing included class I and class II loci at four-digit resolution. The number of typed donors differed by locus: 629-630 for A, B, C, DRB1 and DQB1; approximately 520 for DQA1; fewer than 610 for DPA1; and around 450 for DPB1. Because of strong linkage in the cohort, roughly five DR-DQ haplotypes were treated as single units for association and clustering. Among approximately 370 genotyped donors of the cohort, an average of about 240,000 unique TCR beta nucleotide sequences was sequenced per donor, of which about 19% were non-productive. The paper as a whole reports these results and caveats: A further reported finding was that TCR beta sequences accurately predicted the HLA-A and HLA-B alleles for most subjects in the first cohort. When HLA alleles, especially DR and DQ, strongly co-occurred, attributing TCR associations to individual alleles was difficult. According to a later genetic analysis, donors in an Asian-associated ancestry cluster had fewer N-insertions in productive TCRs than the approximately 700-donor mean. Because HLA typing was unavailable for some donors at each locus, only the typed subset was used in association tests. The cohort was sequenced for TCR beta chains only, and without alpha or paired-chain data the features that could be detected were limited. The earlier analysis of some 560 of the donors excluded about 16 rarely observed V segments, including chromosome 9 orphons, because counts were too low. V-gene and J-gene trimming of TCR beta chains was associated with a missense DCLRE1C variant in a later genetic analysis, and the association was replicated in an independent cohort. A later analysis associated about 17,000 TCR beta sequences with specific HLA alleles at a false discovery rate of 0.05. Immune exposure information for the cohort was limited to CMV serostatus. Cytomegalovirus status was reported to be diagnosed by the classifier with high specificity and sensitivity in both the original and validation cohorts. Because the 87-base-pair reads could not distinguish some IMGT-functional V segments, including TRBV6-2 and TRBV6-3, those segments were excluded. Linkage disequilibrium might explain the correlated functional status among segregating V segments, but an unknown experimental factor could not be ruled out. In a later analysis, HLA-associated TCR beta chains showed more clonal expansion and lower generation probabilities than non-associated chains that were equally common. In vitro tests confirmed that a few of the cytomegalovirus-associated TCR beta chains recognize cytomegalovirus antigens. In the study, around 150 TCR beta chains were listed as associated with cytomegalovirus. Presence/absence analyses assumed roughly uniform sequencing depth across donors, an assumption that may not hold. A cluster of highly shared sequence variants was judged likely to be a technical artifact of the sequencing pipeline. Most CMV-associated TCR beta chains appeared to be HLA-restricted in a later analysis, and the HLA associations seemed to be driven largely by CMV exposure. In an earlier analysis of 587 of the donors, most TCR beta V segments appeared in productive rearrangements about 90% or about 30% of the time, broadly matching IMGT annotations. Most TCR sequences were seen in very few donors, while some public TCRs were found in many individuals. A later analysis reported that several top co-occurrence clusters appeared linked to parvovirus B19, influenza, CMV and Epstein-Barr virus. A later analysis found that TCR association rates varied across HLA loci, with DRB1 alleles showing the most associated TCRs and HLA-C alleles the fewest. The authors suggested that the approach could potentially be generalized to other disease states and immunological phenotypes.

The library was built by means of the immunoSEQ multiplex PCR assay. For the multiplex PCR, a mixture combining 60 forward primers for TCR Vbeta segments and 13 reverse primers for TCR Jbeta segments was used. The CDR3 region of rearranged TCR beta genes was amplified from genomic DNA by a multiplex PCR assay. On the Illumina HiSeq System, the amplified TCR beta libraries were sequenced as 87-base-pair reads. As for the original processing: In a later analysis, tens of millions of unique TCR beta chains were counted across the roughly 700 repertoires, and roughly 10 million of these chains were shared by at least two donors. To remove PCR and sequencing errors, raw reads were error-corrected and collapsed into unique sequences using a nearest-neighbor algorithm that merged closely related sequences. To assign V, D and J gene segments, CDR3 sequences were aligned to IMGT reference sequences. Each retained sequence needed at least a six-nucleotide match to both a V gene segment and a J gene segment. Rearrangements were called productive when the CDR3 lacked stop codons and stayed in frame with V and J; all others were non-productive. Following IMGT convention, CDR3 was defined as the stretch from the second conserved V-encoded cysteine to the conserved J-encoded phenylalanine. In an earlier analysis of around 600 of the donors, sequences lacking an unambiguous match to a single V gene segment were excluded. An earlier analysis of just under 600 of the donors called V segments functional above 56.7% productive rearrangements and segregating when the between-donor standard deviation exceeded 5%. A statistical classification framework was developed to diagnose cytomegalovirus status using the catalog of TCR beta chain sequences. V and J gene assignment, in a later analysis, came from comparing TCR nucleotide sequences with IMGT/GENE-DB human TR gene sequences. Using the TCRdist pipeline, a later analysis assigned CDR3 sequences along with most-parsimonious VDJ recombination scenarios. In a later analysis, every TCR beta chain was defined by the combination of its CDR3 amino acid sequence and its V-gene family, and reads without a unique V-gene family were dropped. To address suspected cross-contamination and a sequencing artifact, a later analysis removed under 600 highly shared, low-generation-probability nucleotide sequences. A later analysis calculated a clonal expansion index for each public chain from normalized within-repertoire ranks of inferred template counts. In a later analysis, generation probabilities were computed using a VDJ recombination model fitted to out-of-frame rearrangements, and the results were checked against IGoR. In a later analysis, TCR-TCR, TCR-HLA and TCR-CMV co-occurrence was scored with hypergeometric tests, and a repertoire-size bias correction was applied to TCR pairs. A later analysis estimated false discovery rates by permuting HLA or CMV assignments 20 times. A later analysis grouped co-occurring TCRs with DBSCAN, adding TCRdist sequence similarity when clustering within HLA-allele-positive subsets. For co-occurrence clustering, repertoires with fewer than 30,000 or more than 120,000 public chains were excluded, along with 4 to 6 repertoires with anomalous nucleotide sharing. TCRdb took this table from immuneACCESS and kept in-frame rearrangements with V and J called. Such tables lack part of the clones; where checked against another copy, unresolved V genes explain under half of the gap, and the rest is unexplained. V, J and clone size reflect that table, while D and trimming were determined from the DNA. This sample is represented by about 89,000 clones; roughly 76% of them were singletons. The ten biggest clones cover 1.3% to 1.5% of the sample.

In total, roughly 670 healthy bone marrow donors made up the cohort. Cohort members were all nominally healthy when sampled, although unrecorded immune exposures were likely present. The donor tested CMV seronegative, placing the donor among the roughly 400 seronegative members of the cohort. A peripheral blood sample was collected from each donor, and TCR beta sequencing was performed on peripheral blood mononuclear cells. Genomic DNA extraction from the blood cell samples was performed with the Qiagen DNeasy Blood Extraction Kit. From the germline V gene, CDR1 is WSHSY and CDR2 is SAAADI. V was cut back by 3 bases and J by 7 bases, leaving a gap of 15 bases between them. From the cysteine through the phenylalanine, the CDR3 covers 15 amino acids. The retained sequence is limited to the CDR3, 45 bases, with the frame set at the first base. In regard to this clone: Its cognate antigen has yet to be identified. Nothing much larger sits one base from this clone, and base qualities are not available.

The sequence joins TRBV10-2 to TRBJ1-4; the D gene cannot be named for sure. Material for sequencing was PBMCs. The sequence was collected from a male donor in good health and CMV-seronegative. The CDR3 protein: CASSDVRVGSEKLFF. At the DNA level, the sequence is TGCGCCAGCAGTGACGTCCGGGTAGGAAGTGAAAAACTGTTTTTT.